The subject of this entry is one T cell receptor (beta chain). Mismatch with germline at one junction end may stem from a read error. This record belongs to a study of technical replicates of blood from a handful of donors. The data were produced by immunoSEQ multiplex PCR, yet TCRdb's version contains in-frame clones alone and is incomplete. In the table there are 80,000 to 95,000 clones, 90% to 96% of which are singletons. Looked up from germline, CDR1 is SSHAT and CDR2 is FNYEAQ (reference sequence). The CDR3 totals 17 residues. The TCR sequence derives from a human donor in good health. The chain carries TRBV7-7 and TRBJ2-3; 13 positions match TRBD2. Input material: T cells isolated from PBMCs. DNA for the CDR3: TGTGCTAGCAGCTTAGGACTAGCGGGAGTTGGTGCAGATACGCAGTATTTT. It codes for CASSLGLAGVGADTQYF.